This T cell receptor beta chain was sequenced in a study of blood T cell repertoires in COVID-19. The repertoire was sequenced with immunoSEQ multiplex PCR; TCRdb's copy has only in-frame clones and lacks some. The sample includes roughly 52,000 clones, 85% of them seen just once. This CDR3 contains 14 residues. Trimming removed 5 bases from V and 0 bases from J, with 11 bases in between. CDR1 and CDR2 (germline): MNHEY, SMNVEV (reference sequence). This chain uses TRBV27 with TRBJ2-7; D gene unclear. The sequenced sample consisted of peripheral blood. This sequence originates from a human donor in a cohort sampled during active COVID-19. Here the CDR3 DNA reads TGTGCCAGCAGTCTGGGCAGGAACTCCTACGAGCAGTACTTC. Translated, it gives CASSLGRNSYEQYF.